This T cell receptor (beta chain) appears in the sequencing data of a study of blood T cell repertoires in COVID-19. Study context: There were acute and convalescent COVID-19 samples, and they came from the United States, Italy and Spain. T cells, B-cell-depleted T cells, or PBMCs provided the cDNA or gDNA that served as material.

The germline gives CDR1 SGHRS, CDR2 YFSETQ. V gave up 4 bases and J gave up 6 bases, with 20 bases separating them. CDR3 length: 16 amino acids. In the authors' methods: The assay estimated nucleated cells by amplifying reference gene primers. The protocol was immunoSEQ multiplex PCR, while the TCRdb copy is restricted to in-frame clones and leaves out a portion. V and J calls and clone size are copied from that table; D and trimming were computed from the DNA. The table has 40,000 to 55,000 clones, about four fifths seen once. The chain combines TRBV5-1 with TRBJ2-1; tentatively, D is TRBD1 (6 bases). The TCR comes from a man aged 45-65 years with active COVID-19. Sequenced input: peripheral blood. The CDR3 DNA reads TGCGCCAGCAGCACTTATTTAGCACAAGGGGGCAATGAGCAGTTCTTC. It codes for CASSTYLAQGGNEQFF. Variable domain in full (rest from reference TRBV5-1 and TRBJ2-1): KAGVTQTPRYLIKTRGQQVTLSCSPISGHRSVSWYQQTPGQGLQFLFEYFSETQRNKGNFPGRFSGRQFSNSRSEMNVSTLELGDSALYLCASSTYLAQGGNEQFFGPGTRLTVL.